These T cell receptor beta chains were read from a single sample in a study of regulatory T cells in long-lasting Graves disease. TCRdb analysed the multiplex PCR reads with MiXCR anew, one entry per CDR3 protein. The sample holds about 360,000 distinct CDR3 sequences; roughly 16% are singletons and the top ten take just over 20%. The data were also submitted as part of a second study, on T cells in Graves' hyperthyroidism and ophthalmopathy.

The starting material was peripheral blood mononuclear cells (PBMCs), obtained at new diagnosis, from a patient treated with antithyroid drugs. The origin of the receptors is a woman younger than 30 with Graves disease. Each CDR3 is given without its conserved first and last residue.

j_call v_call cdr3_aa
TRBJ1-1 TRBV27 ASRGTLDTEAF
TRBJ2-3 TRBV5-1 ASSLGLAIADTQY
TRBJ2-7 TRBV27 ASSFPTSGDTEQY
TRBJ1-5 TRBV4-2 ASSQDSLGSNQPQH
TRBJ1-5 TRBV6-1 ASSDPQGARNQPQH
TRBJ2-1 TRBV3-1 ASSSLQGADEQF
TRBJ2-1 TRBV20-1 SAREPGLAGGHNEQF
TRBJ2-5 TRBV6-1 ASSPPLAGGGETQY
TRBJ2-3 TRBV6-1 ASTAGGRPDTQY
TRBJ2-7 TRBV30 AWSVQLAGLGEQY
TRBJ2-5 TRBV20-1 SASGDAGVQETQY
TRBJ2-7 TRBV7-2 ASSLGKPWTGGVNGQY
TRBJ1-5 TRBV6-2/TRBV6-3 ASTGGRWDSIYQPQH
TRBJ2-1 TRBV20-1 SARDLGAEQF
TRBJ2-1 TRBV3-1 ASSWERGSSYNEQF
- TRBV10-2 ATQTGGGKTQY
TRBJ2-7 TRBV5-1 ASSLSGQASYEQY
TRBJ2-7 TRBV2 ASSPRGRTSYEQY
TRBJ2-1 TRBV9 ASSSRTSGVKNEQF
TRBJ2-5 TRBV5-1 ASSLVAGASRETQY
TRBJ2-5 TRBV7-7 ASSSYPGSYSETQY
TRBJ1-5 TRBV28 ASSLFQQYNQPQH
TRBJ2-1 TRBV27 ASSLAQGAWNEQF
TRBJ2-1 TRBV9 ASSSGGIDNEQF
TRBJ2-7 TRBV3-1 ASSHPRGGEAKQY
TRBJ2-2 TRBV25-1 ASSTRTGQLF
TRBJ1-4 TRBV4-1 ASSHSTGTGAEKLF
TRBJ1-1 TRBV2 ASSSGTGGGMTEAF
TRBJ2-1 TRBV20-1 SARVRNQAPGQGARNEQF
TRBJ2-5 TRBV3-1 ASSQGKGPANQETQY
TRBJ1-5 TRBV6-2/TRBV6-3 ASSYSDRGPSSNQPQH
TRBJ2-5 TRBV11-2 ASTLGRGETQY
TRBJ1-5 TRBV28 ASSLKPGRRYSNQPQH
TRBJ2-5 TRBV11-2 ASSPGLVRPGTQY
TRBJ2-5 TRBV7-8 ASSPDNPRETQY
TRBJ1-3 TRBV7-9 ASSDFFGVSGNTTY
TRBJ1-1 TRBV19 ASSFGWTEAF
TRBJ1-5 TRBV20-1 SAREDGSNQPQH
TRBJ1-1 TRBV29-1 STPAAGGHTEAS
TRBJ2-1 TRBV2 ASSGGLAGQF
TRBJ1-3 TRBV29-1 SVVGGGNTIY
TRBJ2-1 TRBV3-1 ASSPEGTGELNEQF
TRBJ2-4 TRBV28 ASSHPPGIGAKNIQY
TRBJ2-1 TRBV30 AWTPPTAEQF
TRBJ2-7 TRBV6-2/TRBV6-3 ASSYEGLAGGPYEQY
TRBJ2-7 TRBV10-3 AIKREGRYEQY
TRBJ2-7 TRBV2 ASSPPGQGMPYEQY